The rows below give T cell receptor beta chains drawn from one sample of a study of T cells in localized non-small cell lung cancer. Measured with immunoSEQ multiplex PCR; TCRdb has only the in-frame clones, and not every one. Of about 3,400 clones in the sample, around 23% are singletons; the top ten hold about 27%. This specimen consisted of lung tumor tissue, obtained before any cancer treatment. These TCRs come from a woman between 40 and 69 years old with stage I lung adenocarcinoma. Each CDR3 is given with its conserved first and last residue.

j_call	v_call	cdr3_aa
TRBJ1-1	TRBV10-2	CATQRGGDTEAFF
TRBJ1-4	TRBV10-3	CASSEKQGPREKLFF
TRBJ2-7	TRBV29-1	CSVESRDYEQYF
TRBJ1-6	TRBV23-1	CASSQDFVYNSPLHF
TRBJ1-4	TRBV11-3	CASSPQQGNEKLFF
TRBJ1-1	TRBV19	CASSAQSTGEGIEAFF
TRBJ1-1	TRBV18	CASSLRDGSHTEAFF
TRBJ2-3	TRBV11-3	CASSSQRERTDTQYF
TRBJ1-1	TRBV6-8	CASSPRGGLNTEAFF
TRBJ1-1	TRBV7-2	CASSLSGNTEAFF
TRBJ1-1	TRBV29-1	CSVEEFPNTEAFF
TRBJ2-7	TRBV19	CASSRTGGFEQYF
TRBJ2-7	TRBV9	CASSEGGNGYYEQYF
TRBJ2-4	TRBV6-1	CASSEVGQSIQYF
TRBJ2-2	TRBV6-9	CASSYEGALFF
TRBJ2-5	TRBV6-8	CASSYSSSGGARETQYF
TRBJ2-3	TRBV9	CATYGTMGTDTQYF
TRBJ2-7	TRBV6-8	CASGGHRIGYEQYF
TRBJ2-3	TRBV6-8	CAISPDSTDTQYF
TRBJ2-3	TRBV6-8	CASSLAGGEGDTQYF
TRBJ2-7	TRBV6-1	CASSEGDSSYEQYF
TRBJ1-3	TRBV11-3	CASSLEGQGPFSGNTIYF
TRBJ2-5	TRBV11-3	CASSLGGAGETQYF
TRBJ1-1	TRBV28	CASSLWEGGNTEAFF